Listed below are T cell receptor beta chains from one sample, sequenced in a study of blood T cell repertoires in COVID-19. Method: immunoSEQ multiplex PCR; TCRdb's copy keeps in-frame clones and lacks some. The data contain 200,000 to 300,000 clones, 70% to 90% of them singletons. Sample: peripheral blood. The source is a man older than 75 with acute or convalescent COVID-19. The CDR3 runs from the conserved cysteine through the conserved F or W. D genes are given only for firm matches. Clone size, where shown, is once, few, many, or a class for clones that have expanded.

size	V	D	J	DNA	CDR3
once	TRBV6-5	TRBD1	TRBJ1-4	TGTGCCAGCAGTCTAGGACAGGGGATCGGTGAAAAACTGTTTTTT	CASSLGQGIGEKLFF
NA	TRBV6-2/TRBV6-3	NA	TRBJ2-1	TGTGCCAGCAGTTACGTAGGACAATCCAATGAGCAGTTCTTC	CASSYVGQSNEQFF
NA	TRBV7-8	NA	TRBJ1-3	TGTGCCAGCAGCTTGAGCGGGGGCTCTGGAAACACCATATATTTT	CASSLSGGSGNTIYF
NA	TRBV5-1	TRBD1	TRBJ2-2	TGCGCCAGCAGCCCCCGACAGGGGGTGAACACCGGGGAGCTGTTTTTT	CASSPRQGVNTGELFF
NA	TRBV7-9	NA	TRBJ1-4	TGTGCCAGCCCCGGGTCTCTTAATGAAAAACTGTTTTTT	CASPGSLNEKLFF
NA	TRBV5-4	TRBD2	TRBJ2-1	TGTGCCAGCAGCGCAATGTCCCACGGGGGGTATGAGCAGTTCTTC	CASSAMSHGGYEQFF
NA	TRBV4-1	TRBD2	TRBJ2-3	TGCGCCAGCAGCCAGTTAGCGGGAGGTCCCAGAGATACGCAGTATTTT	CASSQLAGGPRDTQYF
NA	TRBV27	NA	TRBJ1-2	TGTGCCAGCACTTTGGAGGGGAGGGCTTGGAATGGCTACACCTTC	CASTLEGRAWNGYTF
NA	TRBV5-1	NA	TRBJ1-1	TGCGCCAGCAGCTTAGGGAGAGGGAACACTGAAGCTTTCTTT	CASSLGRGNTEAFF
NA	TRBV5-1	TRBD2	TRBJ2-3	TGCGCCAGCAGCTTGACACTAGCGGGAAGCACAGATACGCAGTATTTT	CASSLTLAGSTDTQYF
NA	TRBV5-1	NA	TRBJ2-6	TGCGCCAGCAGCAATTTCGCAGGCAGGGCTGGGGCCAACGTCCTGACTTTC	CASSNFAGRAGANVLTF
NA	TRBV19	NA	TRBJ2-5	TGTGCCAGTAGTATAGTGGGGAGGGAGACCCAGTACTTC	CASSIVGRETQYF
NA	TRBV25-1	TRBD1	TRBJ2-1	TGTGCCAGCAGTGCTAGAGGACAGGGGGCCATCAATGAGCAGTTCTTC	CASSARGQGAINEQFF
NA	TRBV5-1	TRBD1	TRBJ2-1	TGCGCCAGCAGTTCCGGGACAGGGGTTTACAATGAGCAGTTCTTC	CASSSGTGVYNEQFF
NA	TRBV9	TRBD2	TRBJ2-2	TGTGCCAGCAGCGTAACTAGCGGGAGAGGCGGTATCGGGGAGCTGTTTTTT	CASSVTSGRGGIGELFF
few	TRBV27	NA	TRBJ2-7	TGTGCCAGCAATGGAGGGGGCGGGAGGGAGCAGTACTTC	CASNGGGGREQYF
NA	TRBV19	TRBD1	TRBJ2-6	TGTGCCAGCCGGACAGGTAGTTATGCCTCTGGGGCCAACGTCCTGACTTTC	CASRTGSYASGANVLTF
NA	TRBV20-1	TRBD1	TRBJ1-2	TGCAGTGCTAGTAACCGGGACAGGGGGCATGGCTACACCTTC	CSASNRDRGHGYTF
NA	TRBV11-2	NA	TRBJ2-7	TGTGCCAGCAGCTTAGAGGTCGGAAGGACAATGGAAAGCCTGTACTTC	CASSLEVGRTMESLYF
few	TRBV28	NA	TRBJ1-2	TGTGCCAGCAGCCCCCACGGTAACGGCTACACCTTC	CASSPHGNGYTF
once	TRBV6-5	TRBD1	TRBJ2-3	TGTGCCAGCAGTTACGGTGCAGGGGGCTCGGATACGCAGTATTTT	CASSYGAGGSDTQYF
NA	TRBV15	NA	TRBJ1-5	TGTGCCACCAGCAGAGATAGTGGGGCGCGGAGCAATCAGCCCCAGCATTTT	CATSRDSGARSNQPQHF
NA	TRBV7-2	NA	TRBJ1-1	TGTGCCAGCAGCTTGATGGAAGCGACAGCGAACACTGAAGCTTTCTTT	CASSLMEATANTEAFF
NA	TRBV4-1	TRBD2	TRBJ2-2	TGCGCCAGCAGCTCACCCGGGACTAGCCGGTCCGGGGAGCTGTTTTTT	CASSSPGTSRSGELFF
once	TRBV5-1	NA	TRBJ2-2	TGCGCCAGCAGCTTGGCCGAACCTCAAAGGAGGGCCGGGGAGCTGTTTTTT	CASSLAEPQRRAGELFF
NA	TRBV5-4	NA	TRBJ2-2	TGTGCCAGCAGCCTCACAGGGATACCCGGGGAGCTGTTTTTT	CASSLTGIPGELFF
NA	TRBV18	NA	TRBJ2-2	TGTGCCAGCTCACCACCGAGCCAGGGGAACGGCGGGGAGCTGTTTTTT	CASSPPSQGNGGELFF
NA	TRBV19	TRBD2	TRBJ2-2	TGTGCCAGTAGTCTGCGAAGCGGGAGGGCCGGAAGCGGGGAGCTGTTTTTT	CASSLRSGRAGSGELFF
NA	TRBV6-5	NA	TRBJ2-7	TGTGCCAGCATGGTTAATGGGCTCTTCTTCTACGAGCAGTACTTC	CASMVNGLFFYEQYF
NA	TRBV4-1	TRBD1	TRBJ2-7	TGCGCCAGCAGCCAAGCGACAGGGAGTGTATACGAGCAGTACTTC	CASSQATGSVYEQYF
NA	TRBV18	NA	TRBJ1-1	TGTGTCAGCTCACCAACACGGGGGGCGGGAACTGAAGCTTTCTTT	CVSSPTRGAGTEAFF
NA	TRBV5-6	TRBD1	TRBJ2-3	TGTGCCAGCAGCTTAGCCCGGGACAGGGCCACAGATACGCAGTATTTT	CASSLARDRATDTQYF
NA	TRBV5-4	NA	TRBJ1-1	TGTGCCAGCAGCCGGACAGCGAACACTGAAGCTTTCTTT	CASSRTANTEAFF
once	TRBV28	NA	TRBJ2-2	TGTGCCAGCAGTTTACGTGGGAGAAACACCGGGGAGCTGTTTTTT	CASSLRGRNTGELFF